This T cell receptor beta chain was sequenced during a study of Ad26.COV2.S vaccination and SARS-CoV-2 variants. Study-level information: Enrollment placed the donor in the COV1001 Ad26.COV2.S trial arm. The study gave Ad26.COV2.S intramuscularly, once or twice 56 days apart. Study outcomes and limitations: Reportedly, after vaccination the spike-specific CD8+ and CD4+ T cell responses displayed substantial breadth.

Germline V gives CDR1 LNHDA, CDR2 SQIVND (reference sequence). The CDR3 consists of 15 residues. The J segment lost 3 bases and the V segment lost 7 bases, leaving 9 bases of the junction unmatched. As to this clone: What it binds is unknown.

Using immunoSEQ multiplex PCR, the repertoire was profiled, and TCRdb retains in-frame clones only, with some absent. The sample lists 300,000 to 350,000 clones, 88% occurring once. The treatment: roughly 19 received Ad26.COV2.S at low or high dose, single or two shots; about 5 received placebo; per-sample allocation not given. The samples date from day 63 after the first vaccine or placebo injection. The chain couples TRBV19 to TRBJ1-5, with 7 bases aligning to TRBD1. The sequencing used peripheral blood, collected in a trial of Ad26.COV2.S vaccine versus placebo. This TCR came from a person between 18 and 65 years old who received the Ad26.COV2.S COVID-19 vaccine or a placebo. This chain's CDR3 is CASKIMTGTNQPQHF. DNA for the CDR3: TGTGCCAGTAAGATAATGACAGGGACCAATCAGCCCCAGCATTTT.